This note documents a single T cell receptor beta chain sequence. The germline V gene encodes CDR1 MNHEY and CDR2 SVGAGI. The CDR3 consists of 13 residues. V shed 6 bases and J shed 9 bases, with 12 bases lying between them. This entry comes from a study of blood T cell repertoires in COVID-19. Study details: Collection of acute and convalescent COVID-19 samples took place in the United States, Italy and Spain.

Produced via immunoSEQ multiplex PCR; TCRdb's table is partial and in-frame only. Among 35,000 to 45,000 clones listed, 80% were seen once. The chain has TRBV6-5 and TRBJ1-6, with D possibly TRBD1 on 6 matching bases. The clonotype originates from a man between 65 and 79 years old with acute or convalescent COVID-19. What was sequenced was peripheral blood. CDR3 residues: CASSDGTLSPLHF. The CDR3 coding sequence is TGTGCCAGCAGCGACGGGACACTTTCACCCCTCCACTTT.